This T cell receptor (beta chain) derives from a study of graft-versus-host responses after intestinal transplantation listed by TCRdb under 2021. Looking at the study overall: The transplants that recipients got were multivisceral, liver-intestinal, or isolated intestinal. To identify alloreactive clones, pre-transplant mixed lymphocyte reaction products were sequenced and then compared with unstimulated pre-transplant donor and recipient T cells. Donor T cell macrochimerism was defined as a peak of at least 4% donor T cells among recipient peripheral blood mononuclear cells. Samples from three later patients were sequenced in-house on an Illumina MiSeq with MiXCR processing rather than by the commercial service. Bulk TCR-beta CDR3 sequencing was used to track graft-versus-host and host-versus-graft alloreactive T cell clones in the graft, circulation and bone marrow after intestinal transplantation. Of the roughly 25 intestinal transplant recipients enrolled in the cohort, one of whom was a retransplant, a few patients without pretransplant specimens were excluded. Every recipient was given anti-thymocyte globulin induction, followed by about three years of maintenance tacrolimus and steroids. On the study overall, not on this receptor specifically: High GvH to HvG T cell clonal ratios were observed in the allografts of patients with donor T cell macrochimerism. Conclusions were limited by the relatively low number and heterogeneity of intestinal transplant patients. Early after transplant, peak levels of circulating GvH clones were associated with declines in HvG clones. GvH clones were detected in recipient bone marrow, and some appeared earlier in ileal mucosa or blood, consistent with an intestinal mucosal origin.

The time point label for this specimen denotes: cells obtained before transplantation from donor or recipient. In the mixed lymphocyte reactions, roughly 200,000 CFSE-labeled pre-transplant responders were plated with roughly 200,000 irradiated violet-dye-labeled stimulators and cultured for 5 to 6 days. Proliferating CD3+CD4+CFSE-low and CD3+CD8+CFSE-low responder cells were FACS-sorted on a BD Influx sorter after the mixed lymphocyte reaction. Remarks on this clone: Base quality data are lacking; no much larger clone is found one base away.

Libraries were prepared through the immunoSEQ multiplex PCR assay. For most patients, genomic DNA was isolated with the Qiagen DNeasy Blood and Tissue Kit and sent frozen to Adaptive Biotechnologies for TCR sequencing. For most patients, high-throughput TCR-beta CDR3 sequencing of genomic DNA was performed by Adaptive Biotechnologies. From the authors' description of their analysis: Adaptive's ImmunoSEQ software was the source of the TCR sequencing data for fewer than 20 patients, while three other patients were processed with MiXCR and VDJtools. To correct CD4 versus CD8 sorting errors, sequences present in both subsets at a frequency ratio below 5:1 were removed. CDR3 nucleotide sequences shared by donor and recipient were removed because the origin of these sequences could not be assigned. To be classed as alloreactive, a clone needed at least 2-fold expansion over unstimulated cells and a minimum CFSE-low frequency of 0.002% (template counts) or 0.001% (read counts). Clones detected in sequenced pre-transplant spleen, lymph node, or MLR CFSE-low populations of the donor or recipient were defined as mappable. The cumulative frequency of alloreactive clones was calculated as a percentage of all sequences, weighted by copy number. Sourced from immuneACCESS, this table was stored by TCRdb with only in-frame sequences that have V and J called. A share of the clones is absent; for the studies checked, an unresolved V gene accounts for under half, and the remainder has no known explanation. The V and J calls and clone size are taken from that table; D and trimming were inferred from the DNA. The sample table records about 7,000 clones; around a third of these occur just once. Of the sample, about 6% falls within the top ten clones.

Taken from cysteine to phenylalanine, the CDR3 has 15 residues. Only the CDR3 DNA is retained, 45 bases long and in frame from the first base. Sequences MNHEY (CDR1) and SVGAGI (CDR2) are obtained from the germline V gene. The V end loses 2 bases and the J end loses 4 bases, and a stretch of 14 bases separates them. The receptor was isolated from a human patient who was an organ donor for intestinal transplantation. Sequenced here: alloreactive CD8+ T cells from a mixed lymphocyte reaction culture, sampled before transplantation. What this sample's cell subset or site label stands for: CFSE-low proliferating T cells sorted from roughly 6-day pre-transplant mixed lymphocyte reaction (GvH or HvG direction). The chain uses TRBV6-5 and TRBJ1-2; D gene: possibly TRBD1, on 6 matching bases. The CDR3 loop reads CASSYGGGRAYGYTF. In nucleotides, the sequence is TGTGCCAGCAGTTACGGCGGGGGGCGCGCCTATGGCTACACCTTC.